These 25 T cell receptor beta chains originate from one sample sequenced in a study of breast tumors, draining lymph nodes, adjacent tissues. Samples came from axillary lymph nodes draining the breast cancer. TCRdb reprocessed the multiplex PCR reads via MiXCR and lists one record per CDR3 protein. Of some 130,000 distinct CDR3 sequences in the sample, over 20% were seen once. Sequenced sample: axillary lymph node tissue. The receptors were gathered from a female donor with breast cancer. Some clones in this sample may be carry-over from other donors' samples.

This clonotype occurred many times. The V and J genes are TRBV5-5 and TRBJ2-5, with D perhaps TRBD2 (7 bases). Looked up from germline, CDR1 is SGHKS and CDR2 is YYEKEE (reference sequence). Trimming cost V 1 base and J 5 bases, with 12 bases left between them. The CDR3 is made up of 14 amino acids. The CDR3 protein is CASSLPGGLETQYF. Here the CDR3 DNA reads TGTGCCAGCAGCTTGCCGGGGGGCCTGGAGACCCAGTACTTC.

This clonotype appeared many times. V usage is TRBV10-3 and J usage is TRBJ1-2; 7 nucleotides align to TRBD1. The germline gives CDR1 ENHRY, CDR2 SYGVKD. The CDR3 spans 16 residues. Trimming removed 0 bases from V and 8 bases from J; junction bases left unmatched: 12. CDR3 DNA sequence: TGTGCCATCAGTGAGTCGGAGGGGGCAGGGGTAGGAGGCTACACCTTC. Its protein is CAISESEGAGVGGYTF.

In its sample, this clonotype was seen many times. The CDR3 region has the DNA TGCGCCAGCAGGTTGACTAGCGGGACAGGGGGGGAGCAGTTCTTC. It translates to CASRLTSGTGGEQFF. The chain couples TRBV5-1 to TRBJ2-1; D might be TRBD1 or TRBD2, each matching 11 bases. The V end lost 5 bases, the J end lost 10 bases, and 22 bases lay between the germline ends. Per the germline V gene, CDR1 is SGHRS and CDR2 is YFSETQ. CDR3 size: 15 residues.

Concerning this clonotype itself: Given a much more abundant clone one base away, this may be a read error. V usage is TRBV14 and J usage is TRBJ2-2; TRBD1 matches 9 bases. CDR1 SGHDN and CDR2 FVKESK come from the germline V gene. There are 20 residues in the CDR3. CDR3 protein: CASSQERGQGKNGSTGELSF. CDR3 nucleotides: TGTGCCAGCAGCCAAGAACGAGGACAGGGGAAAAATGGCAGCACCGGGGAGCTGTCTTTT.

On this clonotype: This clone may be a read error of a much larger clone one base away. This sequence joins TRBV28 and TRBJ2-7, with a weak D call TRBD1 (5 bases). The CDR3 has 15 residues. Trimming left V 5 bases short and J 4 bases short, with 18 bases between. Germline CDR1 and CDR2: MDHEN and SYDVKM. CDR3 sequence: CASSGWTRGRYEQYF. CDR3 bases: TGTGCCAGCAGTGGGTGGACAAGGGGAAGGTACGAGCAGTACTTC.

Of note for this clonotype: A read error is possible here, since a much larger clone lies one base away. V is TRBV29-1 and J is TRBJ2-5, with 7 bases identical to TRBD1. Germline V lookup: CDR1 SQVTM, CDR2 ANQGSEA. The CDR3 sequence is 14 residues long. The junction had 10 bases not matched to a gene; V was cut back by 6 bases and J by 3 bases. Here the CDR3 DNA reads TGCAGCGTGGATGTTTTCGGGACAGAAGAGACCCAGTACTTC. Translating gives CSVDVFGTEETQYF.

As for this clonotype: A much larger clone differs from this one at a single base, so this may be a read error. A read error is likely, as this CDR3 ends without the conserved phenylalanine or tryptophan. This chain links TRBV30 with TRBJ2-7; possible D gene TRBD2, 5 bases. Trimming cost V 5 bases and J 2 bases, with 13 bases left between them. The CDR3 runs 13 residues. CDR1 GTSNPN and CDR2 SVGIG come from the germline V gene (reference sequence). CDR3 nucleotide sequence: TGTGCCTGGTCGGGGTCTACCCCCTACGAGCAGTACTTA. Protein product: CAWSGSTPYEQYL.

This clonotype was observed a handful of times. The CDR3 region is CASSRTGKTGELFF. In nucleotides, the CDR3 is TGTGCCAGCAGCCGGACAGGGAAGACCGGGGAGCTGTTTTTT. J is TRBJ2-2 and V is TRBV3-1; TRBD1 agrees at 8 bases. The CDR3 contains 14 residues. The ends lost 4 bases at V and 5 bases at J; junction bases unmatched: 3. Germline V gene sequence: CDR1 LGHDT, CDR2 YNNKEL (reference sequence).

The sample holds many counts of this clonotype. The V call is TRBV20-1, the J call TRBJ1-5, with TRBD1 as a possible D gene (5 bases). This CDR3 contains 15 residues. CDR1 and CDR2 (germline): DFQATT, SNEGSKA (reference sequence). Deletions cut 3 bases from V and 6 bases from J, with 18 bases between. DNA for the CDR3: TGCAGTGCTAGGGAGATCGGGGGGGGAGGTCAGCCCCAGCATTTT. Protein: CSAREIGGGGQPQHF.

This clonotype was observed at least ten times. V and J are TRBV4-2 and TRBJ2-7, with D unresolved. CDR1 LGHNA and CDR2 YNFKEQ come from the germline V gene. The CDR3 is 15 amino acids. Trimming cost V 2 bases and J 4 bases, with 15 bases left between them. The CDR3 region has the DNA TGTGCCAGCAGCCAATCATGGGCAGAGAGGTACGAGCAGTACTTC. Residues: CASSQSWAERYEQYF.

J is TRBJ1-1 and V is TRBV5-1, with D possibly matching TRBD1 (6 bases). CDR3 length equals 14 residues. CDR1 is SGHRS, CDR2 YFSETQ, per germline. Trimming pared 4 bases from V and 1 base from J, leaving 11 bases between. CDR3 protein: CASSQLQGNTEAFF. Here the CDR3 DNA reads TGCGCCAGCAGCCAGCTACAGGGGAACACTGAAGCTTTCTTT.

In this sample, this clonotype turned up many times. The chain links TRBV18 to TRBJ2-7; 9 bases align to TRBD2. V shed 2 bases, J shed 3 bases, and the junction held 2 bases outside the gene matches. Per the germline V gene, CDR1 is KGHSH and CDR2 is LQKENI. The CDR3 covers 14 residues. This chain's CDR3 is CASSPGLASYEQYF. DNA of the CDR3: TGTGCCAGCTCACCAGGACTAGCGAGCTACGAGCAGTACTTC.

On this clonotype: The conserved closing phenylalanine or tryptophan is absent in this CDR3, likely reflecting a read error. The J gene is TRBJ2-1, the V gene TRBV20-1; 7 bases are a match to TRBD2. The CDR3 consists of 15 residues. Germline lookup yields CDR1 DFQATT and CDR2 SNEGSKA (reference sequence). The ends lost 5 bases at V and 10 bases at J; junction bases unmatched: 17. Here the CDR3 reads CSAPSGLENNVEQFS. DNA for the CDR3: TGCAGTGCTCCTAGCGGTCTGGAAAACAATGTGGAGCAGTTCTCC.

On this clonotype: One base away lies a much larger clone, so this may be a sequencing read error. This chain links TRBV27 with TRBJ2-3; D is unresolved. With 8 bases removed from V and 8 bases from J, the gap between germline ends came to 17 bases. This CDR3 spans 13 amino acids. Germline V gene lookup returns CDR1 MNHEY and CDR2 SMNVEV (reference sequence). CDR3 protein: CASGGDPLGTQYF. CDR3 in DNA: TGTGCCAGCGGTGGGGATCCTCTGGGTACGCAGTATTTT.

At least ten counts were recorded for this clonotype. The CDR3 DNA reads TGTGCCAGCAGCTTAGTCGCCACAGATACGCAGTATTTT. Translating it yields CASSLVATDTQYF. This chain connects TRBV11-3 to TRBJ2-3; D is unresolved. V lost 1 base and J lost 2, with 4 bases in between. The germline CDR1 and CDR2 sequences are SGHNT and YENEEA. This CDR3 is 13 amino acids long.

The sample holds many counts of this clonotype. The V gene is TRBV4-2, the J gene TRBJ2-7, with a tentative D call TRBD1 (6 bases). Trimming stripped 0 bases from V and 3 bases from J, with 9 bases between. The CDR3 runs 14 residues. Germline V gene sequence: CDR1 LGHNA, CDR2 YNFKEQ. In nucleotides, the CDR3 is TGTGCCAGCAGCCAAGAAGGACAGCTCTACGAGCAGTACTTC. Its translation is CASSQEGQLYEQYF.

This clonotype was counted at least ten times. CDR3 in amino acids: CASRDRVGSPLHF. The DNA of the CDR3 is TGCGCCAGCAGGGACAGGGTGGGTTCACCCCTCCACTTT. This chain links TRBV4-1 with TRBJ1-6; TRBD1 matches 8 bases. CDR3 length: 13 amino acids. J gave up 9 bases and V 6 bases, and 4 bases lay outside the gene matches. Germline assignment: CDR1 MGHRA and CDR2 YSYEKL.

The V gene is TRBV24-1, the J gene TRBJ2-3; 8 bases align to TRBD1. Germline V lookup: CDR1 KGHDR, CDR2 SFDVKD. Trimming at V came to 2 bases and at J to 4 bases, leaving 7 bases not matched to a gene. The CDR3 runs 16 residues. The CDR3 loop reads CATSDSPGQAADTQYF. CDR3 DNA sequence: TGTGCCACCAGTGATTCGCCGGGACAGGCCGCAGATACGCAGTATTTT.

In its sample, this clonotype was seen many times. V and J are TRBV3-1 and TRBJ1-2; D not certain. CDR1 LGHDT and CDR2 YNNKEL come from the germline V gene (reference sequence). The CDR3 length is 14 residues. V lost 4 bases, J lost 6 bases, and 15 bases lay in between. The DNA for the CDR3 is TGTGCCAGCAGCCCGACGAGATACCCGGATGGCTACACCTTC. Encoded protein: CASSPTRYPDGYTF. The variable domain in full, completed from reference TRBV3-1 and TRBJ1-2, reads DTAVSQTPKYLVTQMGNDKSIKCEQNLGHDTMYWYKQDSKKFLKIMFSYNNKELIINETVPNRFSPKSPDKAHLNLHINSLELGDSAVYFCASSPTRYPDGYTFGSGTRLTVV.

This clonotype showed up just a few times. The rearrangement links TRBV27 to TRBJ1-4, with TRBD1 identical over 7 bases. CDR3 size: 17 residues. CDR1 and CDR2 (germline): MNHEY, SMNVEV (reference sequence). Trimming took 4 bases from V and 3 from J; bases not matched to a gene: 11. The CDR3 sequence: CASSSPGTASSNEKLFF. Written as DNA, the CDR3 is TGTGCCAGCAGTTCCCCCGGGACAGCCTCTTCTAATGAAAAACTGTTTTTT.

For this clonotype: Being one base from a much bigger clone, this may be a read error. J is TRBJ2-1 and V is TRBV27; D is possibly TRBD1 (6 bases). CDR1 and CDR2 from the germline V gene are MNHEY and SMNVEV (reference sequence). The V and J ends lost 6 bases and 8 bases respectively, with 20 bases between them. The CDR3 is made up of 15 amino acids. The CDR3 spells CASSPGPQGPDEQFF. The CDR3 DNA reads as TGTGCCAGCAGCCCTGGGCCACAGGGTCCCGATGAGCAGTTCTTC.

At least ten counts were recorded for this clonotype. The CDR3 DNA reads TGTGCCAGCAGCGGGGCCACGCAGGCCTCTGGAAACACCATATATTTT. It translates to CASSGATQASGNTIYF. The V and J genes are TRBV5-4 and TRBJ1-3; tentatively, D is TRBD1 (5 bases). Germline loops: CDR1 SGHNT, CDR2 YYREEE (reference sequence). This CDR3 spans 16 amino acids. Deletions cut 4 bases from V and 0 bases from J, with 14 bases between.

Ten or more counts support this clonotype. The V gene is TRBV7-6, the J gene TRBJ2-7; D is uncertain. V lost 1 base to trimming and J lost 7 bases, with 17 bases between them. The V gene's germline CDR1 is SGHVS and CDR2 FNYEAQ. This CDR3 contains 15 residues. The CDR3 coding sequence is TGTGCCAGCAGCTTAGTGCCGTCCAGCTTGGGAGAGCAGTACTTC. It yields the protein CASSLVPSSLGEQYF.

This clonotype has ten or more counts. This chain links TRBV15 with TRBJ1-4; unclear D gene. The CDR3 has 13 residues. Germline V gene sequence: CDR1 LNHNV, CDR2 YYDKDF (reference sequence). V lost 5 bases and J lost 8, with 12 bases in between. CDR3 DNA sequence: TGTGCCACCAGCCTCGTGGGGAAGGAAAAACTGTTTTTT. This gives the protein CATSLVGKEKLFF.

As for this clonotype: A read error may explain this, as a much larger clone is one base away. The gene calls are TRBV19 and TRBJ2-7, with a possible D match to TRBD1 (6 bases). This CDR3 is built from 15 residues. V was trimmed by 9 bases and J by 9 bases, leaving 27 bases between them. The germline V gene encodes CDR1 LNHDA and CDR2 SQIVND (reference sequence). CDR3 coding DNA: TGTGCCAGCTCGATACAGGGTTTAGCGAGCGACGGGCAGTACTTC. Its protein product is CASSIQGLASDGQYF.